Presented here are 12 T cell receptor beta chains from one specimen sequenced in a study of blood T cell repertoires in COVID-19. The table came from immunoSEQ multiplex PCR; TCRdb's copy has only in-frame clones and leaves some out. The data contain approximately 70,000 clones, 79% of them seen just once; the ten biggest clones take up approximately 6%. The sequencing sample was made of peripheral blood. The receptors derive from a woman aged 60-75 years with acute or convalescent COVID-19.

J is TRBJ1-1 and V is TRBV6-1; the D gene is possibly TRBD1 (6 bases). CDR1 and CDR2 (germline): MNHNS, SASEGT. V was clipped by 1 base and J by 6 bases, with 21 bases between them. This CDR3 region has 17 residues. The DNA of the CDR3 is TGTGCCAGCAGTGAAGTTCCGGGAGGGGGGGGTACGGCTGAAGCTTTCTTT. This codes for CASSEVPGGGGTAEAFF.

The gene calls are TRBV7-2 and TRBJ1-5; D is perhaps TRBD1 (6 bases). The CDR3 length is 12 residues. The germline CDR1 and CDR2 sequences are SGHTA and FQGNSA. The germline V and J ends were trimmed by 8 bases and 10 bases, with 15 bases remaining between them. The CDR3 region has the DNA TGTGCCAGCGGCCCCCCGGGACAACCCCAGCATTTT. This encodes CASGPPGQPQHF.

This clone was detected many times. The chain has TRBV11-2 and TRBJ2-1, with 8 bases that match TRBD2. Germline CDR1 and CDR2: SGHAT and FQNNGV. Trimming cost V 5 bases and J 1 base; bases outside gene matches: 4. The CDR3 runs 15 residues. This chain's CDR3 is CASSLQRESYNEQFF. The CDR3 DNA follows: TGTGCCAGCAGCCTTCAGCGGGAGTCCTACAATGAGCAGTTCTTC. The whole variable domain, remainder taken from reference TRBV11-2 and TRBJ2-1, is EAGVAQSPRYKIIEKRQSVAFWCNPISGHATLYWYQQILGQGPKLLIQFQNNGVVDDSQLPKDRFSAERLKGVDSTLKIQPAKLEDSAVYLCASSLQRESYNEQFFGPGTRLTVL.

The chain is built from TRBV27 and TRBJ2-5; possibly TRBD2 for D (6 bases). CDR1 and CDR2 (germline): MNHEY, SMNVEV (reference sequence). This CDR3 has 16 residues. The germline V and J ends were trimmed by 5 bases and 5 bases, with 21 bases remaining between them. DNA of the CDR3: TGTGCCAGCAGTAACCGGGCCCGGGGGATTGGGGAGACCCAGTACTTC. It yields the protein CASSNRARGIGETQYF.

This clone has only one observation. The rearrangement uses TRBV19 and TRBJ1-1; 7 bases agree with TRBD1. The CDR3 extends over 14 amino acids. V lost 5 bases to trimming and J lost 12 bases; unmatched junction nucleotides: 15. Germline CDR1 reads LNHDA; CDR2 reads SQIVND (reference sequence). The CDR3 protein is CASSSLTGPEGSFF. The DNA for the CDR3 is TGTGCCAGTAGTTCCCTGACAGGGCCCGAAGGGTCTTTCTTT.

The rearrangement uses TRBV5-4 and TRBJ1-2; 9 bases are shared with TRBD1. This CDR3 has 15 residues. Per the germline V gene, CDR1 is SGHNT and CDR2 is YYREEE (reference sequence). Losses at the gene ends were 4 bases for V and 5 bases for J; bases not matched to a gene: 9. The CDR3 DNA sequence: TGTGCCAGCAGCCCACAGGGGGCAGAGTGGTATGGCTACACCTTC. Translating it yields CASSPQGAEWYGYTF.

The rearrangement links TRBV7-2 to TRBJ2-1; 13 nucleotides line up with TRBD2. J lost 8 bases, V lost 0 bases, and 4 bases had no gene match. There are 16 residues in the CDR3. Germline-derived CDR1 and CDR2 are SGHTA and FQGNSA. The CDR3 region is CASSLARTSGGHEQFF. The CDR3 DNA reads TGTGCCAGCAGCTTAGCCAGGACTAGCGGGGGCCATGAGCAGTTCTTC.

The rearrangement links TRBV7-2 to TRBJ1-1; no reliable D call. Trimming took off 1 base at V and 4 bases at J, with 10 bases between the two ends. This CDR3 contains 14 residues. The germline V gene has CDR1 SGHTA and CDR2 FQGNSA. CDR3 in DNA: TGTGCCAGCAGCTTAGGTTACCCGGGCACTGAAGCTTTCTTT. This translates into CASSLGYPGTEAFF.

The table lists this clone with a count of one. CDR3 amino acids: CASSFPGQGYEQYF. In DNA, the CDR3 is TGTGCCAGCAGTTTCCCGGGACAGGGCTACGAGCAGTACTTC. The V and J genes are TRBV28 and TRBJ2-7; 9 bases are a match to TRBD1. The CDR3 has 14 residues. Germline assignment: CDR1 MDHEN and CDR2 SYDVKM. The trim removed 3 bases at V and 3 bases at J, leaving 3 bases unmatched.

V usage is TRBV11-2 and J usage is TRBJ2-3, with TRBD2 matching over 11 bases. The CDR3 covers 16 residues. V lost 4 bases to trimming and J lost 1 base; unmatched junction nucleotides: 4. Germline-derived CDR1 and CDR2 are SGHAT and FQNNGV. CDR3 sequence (DNA): TGTGCCAGCAGCTCATTAGCGGGGGGGGGCACAGATACGCAGTATTTT. Protein: CASSSLAGGGTDTQYF.

This sequence joins TRBV15 and TRBJ2-2; TRBD1 matches at 9 bases. The CDR3 consists of 17 residues. V lost 3 bases, J lost 4 bases, and 9 bases stayed unmatched. Germline V gene lookup returns CDR1 LNHNV and CDR2 YYDKDF (reference sequence). CDR3 nucleotide sequence: TGTGCCACCAGCAGGGATGTACAGGGGGCGGTCACCGGGGAGCTGTTTTTT. Protein sequence: CATSRDVQGAVTGELFF.

This chain uses TRBV11-2 with TRBJ2-7; D is uncertain. The length of the CDR3 is 15 residues. The V gene's germline CDR1 is SGHAT and CDR2 FQNNGV. The V end lost 4 bases, the J end lost 5 bases, and 18 bases lay between the germline ends. The CDR3 region has the DNA TGTGCCAGCAGCTCCCGGGTTTCCCCATGGGACGAGCAGTACTTC. It specifies CASSSRVSPWDEQYF.